These T cell receptor beta chains were read from a single sample in a study of Ad26.COV2.S vaccination and SARS-CoV-2 variants. Clones were read by immunoSEQ multiplex PCR, and TCRdb kept only the in-frame ones, dropping some. This repertoire shows about 460,000 clones, roughly nine tenths found once; its top ten account for 1.7%. The material was peripheral blood, obtained in a trial of Ad26.COV2.S vaccine versus placebo. These receptors were obtained from a person between 18 and 65 years old who received the Ad26.COV2.S COVID-19 vaccine or a placebo. The conserved cysteine and the conserved F or W are not part of the CDR3 here. Each record gives: V gene, J gene, CDR3 protein.

V gene: TRBV7-9
J gene: TRBJ2-7
CDR3 protein: ASSRTGEQY

V gene: TRBV7-2
J gene: TRBJ2-7
CDR3 protein: ASSLWVSYEQY

V gene: TRBV4-2
J gene: TRBJ1-3
CDR3 protein: ASSQEPTGLAGNTIY

V gene: TRBV5-1
J gene: TRBJ1-4
CDR3 protein: ASSFGGSTNEKLF

V gene: TRBV10-3
J gene: TRBJ1-1
CDR3 protein: AISGTGKHFEAF

V gene: TRBV3-1/TRBV3-2
J gene: TRBJ2-1
CDR3 protein: ASSPGRSSYNEQF

V gene: TRBV6-5
J gene: TRBJ2-3
CDR3 protein: ASSHTDTQY

V gene: TRBV7-9
J gene: TRBJ2-1
CDR3 protein: ASSGDRNYNEQF

V gene: TRBV7-9
J gene: TRBJ1-2
CDR3 protein: ASSLDRGSDYGYT

V gene: TRBV30
J gene: TRBJ2-5
CDR3 protein: AWSVGRLAGQETQY

V gene: TRBV29-1
J gene: TRBJ1-1
CDR3 protein: SVGGTEAF

V gene: TRBV6-5
J gene: TRBJ1-2
CDR3 protein: ASSYSGTPLYGYT

V gene: TRBV30
J gene: TRBJ1-1
CDR3 protein: AWSVRGRYSEAF

V gene: TRBV6-5
J gene: TRBJ2-7
CDR3 protein: ASSPWDRGYYEQY

V gene: TRBV7-2
J gene: TRBJ2-3
CDR3 protein: ASSSGTSGGDTQY

V gene: TRBV27
J gene: TRBJ2-3
CDR3 protein: ASSSGTNFGFDTQY

V gene: TRBV6-6
J gene: TRBJ2-2
CDR3 protein: ASRSRGLATGELF

V gene: TRBV4-1
J gene: TRBJ2-7
CDR3 protein: ASSQALWDEQY

V gene: TRBV28
J gene: TRBJ1-5
CDR3 protein: ASSLSGDSSVRPQH

V gene: TRBV4-3
J gene: TRBJ2-1
CDR3 protein: ASSQDGSYNEQF

V gene: TRBV7-6
J gene: TRBJ2-3
CDR3 protein: ASSLGGRPSTDTQY

V gene: TRBV2
J gene: TRBJ2-1
CDR3 protein: ARASSSEQF

V gene: TRBV5-1
J gene: TRBJ2-6
CDR3 protein: ASSRTGSSGANVLT

V gene: TRBV5-8
J gene: TRBJ2-5
CDR3 protein: ASSRDRGFRETQY

V gene: TRBV24-1
J gene: TRBJ2-3
CDR3 protein: ATSGGLVDTQY

V gene: TRBV7-6
J gene: TRBJ1-4
CDR3 protein: ASSLTLPEKLF

V gene: TRBV19
J gene: TRBJ1-1
CDR3 protein: ASSQGGPMNTEAF

V gene: TRBV5-1
J gene: TRBJ2-6
CDR3 protein: ASSLGGGANVLT

V gene: TRBV6-5
J gene: TRBJ1-1
CDR3 protein: ASSQGQGQNTEAF

V gene: TRBV6-5
J gene: TRBJ1-4
CDR3 protein: ASSLHTTNEKLF

V gene: TRBV2
J gene: TRBJ1-5
CDR3 protein: ASSWALGNQPQH

V gene: TRBV6-1
J gene: TRBJ1-1
CDR3 protein: ASSGSSAGMNTEAF

V gene: TRBV18
J gene: TRBJ2-7
CDR3 protein: ASSLRPRTSGIPSLYEQY

V gene: TRBV5-4
J gene: TRBJ2-2
CDR3 protein: ASSLGGESLTGELF